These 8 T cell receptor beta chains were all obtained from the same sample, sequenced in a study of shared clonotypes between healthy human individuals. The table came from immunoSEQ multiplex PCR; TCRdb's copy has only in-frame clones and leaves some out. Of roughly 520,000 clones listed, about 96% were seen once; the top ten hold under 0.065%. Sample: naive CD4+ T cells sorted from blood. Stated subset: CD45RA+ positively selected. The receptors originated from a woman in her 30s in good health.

This CDR3 reads CASSLDPRGTDTQYF. CDR3 coding DNA: TGCGCCAGCAGCTTGGACCCACGGGGCACAGATACGCAGTATTTT. This sequence joins TRBV5-1 and TRBJ2-3; D gene uncertain. With 0 bases removed from V and 1 base from J, the gap between germline ends came to 9 bases. The CDR3 runs to 15 residues. CDR1 SGHRS and CDR2 YFSETQ come from the germline V gene.

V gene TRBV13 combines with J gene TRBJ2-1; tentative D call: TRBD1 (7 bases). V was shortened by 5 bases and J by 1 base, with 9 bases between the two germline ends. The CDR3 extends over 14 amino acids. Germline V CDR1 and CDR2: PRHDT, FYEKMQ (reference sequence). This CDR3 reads CASSQGGSYNEQFF. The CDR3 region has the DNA TGTGCCAGCAGCCAGGGGGGATCCTACAATGAGCAGTTCTTC.

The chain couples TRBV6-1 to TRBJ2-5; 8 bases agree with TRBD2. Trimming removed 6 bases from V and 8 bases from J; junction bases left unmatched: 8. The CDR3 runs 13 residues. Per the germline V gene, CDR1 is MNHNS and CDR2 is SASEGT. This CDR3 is CASRQLAEQTQYF. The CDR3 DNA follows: TGTGCCAGCAGGCAACTAGCGGAACAAACCCAGTACTTC.

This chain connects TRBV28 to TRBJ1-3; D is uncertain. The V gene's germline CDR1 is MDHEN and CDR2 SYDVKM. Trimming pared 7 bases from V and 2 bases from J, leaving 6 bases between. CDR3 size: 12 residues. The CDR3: CASTRPGNTIYF. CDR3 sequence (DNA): TGTGCCAGCACCAGGCCTGGAAACACCATATATTTT.

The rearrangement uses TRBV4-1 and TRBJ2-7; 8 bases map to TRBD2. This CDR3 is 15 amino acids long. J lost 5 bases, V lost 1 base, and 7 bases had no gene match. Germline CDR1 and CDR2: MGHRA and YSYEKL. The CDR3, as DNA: TGCGCCAGCAGCCAAGTAAGCGGGAGTATCAACGAGCAGTACTTC. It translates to CASSQVSGSINEQYF.

The CDR3 nucleotides are TGTGCCAGCAGCCCGCGACTAGCGGGAACCGGGGAGCTGTTTTTT. This gives the protein CASSPRLAGTGELFF. V gene TRBV11-2 combines with J gene TRBJ2-2; 11 bases align to TRBD2. Germline CDR1 and CDR2: SGHAT and FQNNGV. CDR3 length equals 15 residues. Trimming took 5 bases from V and 5 from J; bases not matched to a gene: 4.

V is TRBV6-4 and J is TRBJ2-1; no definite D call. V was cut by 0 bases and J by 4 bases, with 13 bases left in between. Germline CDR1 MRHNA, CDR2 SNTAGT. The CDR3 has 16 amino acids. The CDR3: CASSDSIRRTYNEQFF. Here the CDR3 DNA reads TGTGCCAGCAGTGACTCGATTAGGAGAACTTACAATGAGCAGTTCTTC.

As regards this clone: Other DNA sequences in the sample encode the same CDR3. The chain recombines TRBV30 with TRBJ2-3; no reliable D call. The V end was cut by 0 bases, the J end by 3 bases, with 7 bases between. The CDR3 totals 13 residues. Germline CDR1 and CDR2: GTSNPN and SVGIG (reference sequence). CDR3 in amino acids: CAWSVLGTDTQYF. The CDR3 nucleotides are TGTGCCTGGAGTGTCCTAGGTACAGATACGCAGTATTTT.